Listed below are T cell receptor beta chains from one sample, sequenced in a study of blood T cell repertoires in COVID-19. Clones were sequenced by immunoSEQ multiplex PCR, and TCRdb holds only the in-frame ones, with some missing. The sample includes 200,000 to 250,000 clones, 88% of them seen just once. The sample consisted of peripheral blood. The source of these receptors is a woman aged 25 to 39 with COVID-19, enrolled during active disease. Both conserved end residues are trimmed from each CDR3. Each record gives: CDR3 length, clone size, V gene, CDR3 protein. Size values are once, few and many counts, or a class for expanded clones, and some rows have none.

13	.	TRBV7-2	ASSLAGGWANVLT
12	.	TRBV18	ASSPPGVADTQY
12	.	TRBV11-2	ASSLERLAGVLF
12	once	TRBV28	ASGYPRVHYGYT
11	.	TRBV29-1	SVLDRGRNEQY
14	.	TRBV4-3	ASSPGDLSSYNEQF
12	.	TRBV28	ASSLSLHNEKLF
12	.	TRBV2	ASSEDKMNTEAF
15	.	TRBV7-2	ASSLQGLAGVPDTQY
16	many	TRBV25-1	ASSGVGLAGGPTGELF
11	.	TRBV7-9	ASSLEGWDEQF
11	.	TRBV3-1/TRBV3-2	ASSQDPNQPQH
14	.	TRBV2	ASTPSRVRPTVGYT
15	.	TRBV24-1	ATSEETTSGRGDEQF
16	once	TRBV4-3	ASSQEVGRASANYGYT
11	.	TRBV29-1	SVAGGDTDTQY
14	few	TRBV24-1	ATSDPSIQGTGELF
9	once	TRBV20-1	SARTYNEQF
14	.	TRBV27	ASSLMAGRRGETQY
11	.	TRBV2	ASRGTGVEGYT
14	.	TRBV19	ASSSRLAGAQETQY
18	.	TRBV4-1	ASSQDLLPGLAGGRHEQF
15	.	TRBV24-1	ATSDSAGGRRYNEQF
13	.	TRBV9	ASSARTGLYNEQF
12	.	TRBV5-1	ASRGGPGANVLT
16	.	TRBV28	ASSLVEGQPISGNTIY
12	.	TRBV9	ASSVVGGNTEAF
11	.	TRBV27	ASSLARGRELF
13	.	TRBV3-1/TRBV3-2	ASSQDGRSYNEQF
16	once	TRBV6-2/TRBV6-3	ASSYDFGQGRPNTEAF
13	.	TRBV29-1	SVEGRGQGNDEQF
12	.	TRBV24-1	ATSDRQSNYGYT
11	.	TRBV24-1	ATSGQIIGELF
15	.	TRBV5-6	ASSLPPTFGGANVLT
11	.	TRBV6-2/TRBV6-3	ASSYVETDTQY
13	.	TRBV6-5	ASSYSDRGSYEQY
11	.	TRBV3-1/TRBV3-2	ASSQGFVTEAF
11	.	TRBV6-5	ASSPGVSYEQY
14	.	TRBV27	ASSLLRDRPNEKLF
13	.	TRBV12-2	ASRLASSGRGEQF
14	many	TRBV4-3	ASSQEPGTGSTEAF
13	.	TRBV30	AWSSGTAGGNTIY
16	.	TRBV13	ASSLDRFSGGGYNEQF
12	.	TRBV10-1	ASSESGGGDEQF
12	once	TRBV11-3	ASGGNRVNTEAF
11	.	TRBV5-6	ASSLGGVYGYT
16	.	TRBV19	ASSIETRTGRLNTEAF
11	few	TRBV18	ASSLLQGYGYT
13	.	TRBV5-6	ASSFPDRLNTEAF
13	.	TRBV28	ASSLGAVGNQPQH